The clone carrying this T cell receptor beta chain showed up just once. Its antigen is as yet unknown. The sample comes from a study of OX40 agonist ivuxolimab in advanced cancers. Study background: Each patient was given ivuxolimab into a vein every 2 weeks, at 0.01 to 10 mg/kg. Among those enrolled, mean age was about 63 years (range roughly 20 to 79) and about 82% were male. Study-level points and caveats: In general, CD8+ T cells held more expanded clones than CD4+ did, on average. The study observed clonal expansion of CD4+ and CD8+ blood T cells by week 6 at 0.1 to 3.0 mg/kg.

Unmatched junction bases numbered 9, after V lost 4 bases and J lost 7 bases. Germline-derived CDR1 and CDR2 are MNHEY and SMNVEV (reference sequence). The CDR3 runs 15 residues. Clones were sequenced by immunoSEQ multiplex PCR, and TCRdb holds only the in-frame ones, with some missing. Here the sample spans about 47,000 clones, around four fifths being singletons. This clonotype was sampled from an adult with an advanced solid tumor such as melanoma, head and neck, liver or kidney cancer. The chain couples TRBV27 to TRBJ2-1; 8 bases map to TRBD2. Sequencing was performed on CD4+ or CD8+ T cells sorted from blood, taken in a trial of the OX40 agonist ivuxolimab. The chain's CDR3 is CASSSGGLAGNEQFF. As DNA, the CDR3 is TGTGCCAGCAGTTCCGGCGGACTAGCTGGTAATGAGCAGTTCTTC.